Listed here are 32 T cell receptor beta chains from one sample, sequenced in a study of siplizumab effects on memory and regulatory T cells. Assay: immunoSEQ multiplex PCR; the TCRdb copy retains only in-frame clones and omits some. The profile shows tens of thousands of clones, about 90% of them singletons. Material: naive CD8+ T cells sorted from blood. The receptors come from a human donor in good health.

The V and J genes are TRBV10-1 and TRBJ2-5, with 7 bases aligning to TRBD2. The V and J ends lost 4 bases and 3 bases, in that order; junction bases with no gene match: 2. Germline V CDR1 and CDR2: WNHNN, SYGVQD (reference sequence). The CDR3 is 13 residues long. The CDR3 reads CASSGLAEETQYF. The DNA of the CDR3 is TGCGCCAGCAGTGGGCTAGCGGAAGAGACCCAGTACTTC.

Turning to this clone: The junction and the germline gene differ at one end; a read error may be behind it. The V call is TRBV19, the J call TRBJ2-5; D may be TRBD1 (6 bases). CDR3 length equals 13 residues. Looked up from germline, CDR1 is LNHDA and CDR2 is SQIVND (reference sequence). The chain's CDR3 is CASTQGPQGTQYF. The CDR3 DNA reads TGTGCCAGTACCCAGGGGCCCCAAGGGACCCAGTACTTC.

This sequence joins TRBV13 and TRBJ2-5; weak D call: TRBD1 (5 bases). CDR3 length equals 13 residues. V lost 6 bases to trimming and J lost 5 bases, with 13 bases between them. The germline V gene encodes CDR1 PRHDT and CDR2 FYEKMQ (reference sequence). CDR3 nucleotides: TGTGCCAGCAGTCCCGTAGGGGCGGAGACCCAGTACTTC. This codes for CASSPVGAETQYF.

The J gene is TRBJ2-5, the V gene TRBV7-9; 15 nucleotides align to TRBD2. CDR1 is SEHNR and CDR2 is FQNEAQ in the germline V gene (reference sequence). The CDR3 spans 16 residues. V lost 6 bases and J lost 3; bases outside the gene matches: 5. The CDR3 protein is CASSYRTSGGEETQYF. CDR3 in DNA: TGTGCCAGCAGTTACCGGACTAGCGGGGGGGAAGAGACCCAGTACTTC.

The chain recombines TRBV27 with TRBJ2-1, with TRBD1 identical over 9 bases. This CDR3 comprises 16 residues. Germline loops: CDR1 MNHEY, CDR2 SMNVEV (reference sequence). The J segment lost 3 bases and the V segment lost 5 bases, leaving 8 bases of the junction unmatched. The CDR3 nucleotides read TGTGCCAGCAGTCTATTGGGGACAGGGAACTACAATGAGCAGTTCTTC. As protein: CASSLLGTGNYNEQFF.

In this sample, this clone turned up a few times. The rearrangement uses TRBV12-5 and TRBJ1-2; D perhaps matches TRBD1 (5 bases). Trimming cost V 6 bases and J 2 bases, with 10 bases left between them. This CDR3 has 13 residues. Germline-derived CDR1 and CDR2 are LGHNT and FRNRAP. The CDR3 spells CASGIRENYGYTF. Here the CDR3 DNA reads TGTGCTAGTGGGATCAGGGAAAACTATGGCTACACCTTC.

V gene TRBV11-2 combines with J gene TRBJ2-1; 8 positions match TRBD2. V dropped 0 bases and J dropped 6; count of bases not matched to a gene: 7. The CDR3 runs 16 residues. Germline V gene sequence: CDR1 SGHAT, CDR2 FQNNGV. The CDR3 coding sequence is TGTGCCAGCAGCTTAGATCGCGGGAGGTGGGTCAATGAGCAGTTCTTC. Its protein is CASSLDRGRWVNEQFF.

This rearrangement joins TRBV10-2 to TRBJ2-7; no clear D. CDR3 size: 15 residues. Germline assignment: CDR1 WSHSY and CDR2 SAAADI. V shed 5 bases and J shed 5 bases, with 19 bases lying between them. DNA of the CDR3: TGCGCCAGCAGTCAAACAGAGACTGGAGCCCACGAGCAGTACTTC. It translates to CASSQTETGAHEQYF.

This chain connects TRBV7-6 to TRBJ1-1; D is ambiguous. V dropped 7 bases and J dropped 0 bases, with 12 bases sitting between them. Germline loops: CDR1 SGHVS, CDR2 FNYEAQ. This CDR3 region has 14 residues. The CDR3 protein is CASTPPGMNTEAFF. The CDR3 region has the DNA TGTGCCAGCACCCCCCCGGGCATGAACACTGAAGCTTTCTTT.

The chain carries TRBV5-6 and TRBJ2-3; unclear D gene. Trimming left V 5 bases short and J 5 bases short, with 9 bases between. Germline lookup yields CDR1 SGHDT and CDR2 YYEEEE. This CDR3 is built from 12 residues. The CDR3, as DNA: TGTGCCAGCAGTCGGGCCATAGATACGCAGTATTTT. Its translation is CASSRAIDTQYF.

J is TRBJ2-7 and V is TRBV7-6; 7 positions agree with TRBD2. The CDR3 contains 15 residues. The junction had 11 bases not matched to a gene; V was cut back by 5 bases and J by 4 bases. The germline CDR1 and CDR2 sequences are SGHVS and FNYEAQ. This chain's CDR3 is CASSPYRDYYYEQYF. DNA for the CDR3: TGTGCCAGCAGCCCATACCGGGACTACTATTACGAGCAGTACTTC.

The chain links TRBV5-3 to TRBJ2-5; 14 bases match TRBD2. TRBV5-3 is noted as an ORF with a role that remains uncertain. The length of the CDR3 is 17 residues. V was pared by 0 bases and J by 5 bases, with 6 bases of the junction left unmatched. As DNA, the CDR3 is TGTGCCAGAAGCTTGGGACTAGCGGGAGGGCCGGGGGAGACCCAGTACTTC. Translated: CARSLGLAGGPGETQYF.

This chain's CDR3 is CASSIGSGQGYEQYF. The CDR3 bases are TGTGCCAGTAGTATAGGGTCCGGACAGGGGTACGAGCAGTACTTC. The rearrangement joins TRBV19 to TRBJ2-7, with 9 bases lining up with TRBD1. CDR1 and CDR2 (germline): LNHDA, SQIVND (reference sequence). This CDR3 has 15 residues. V was pared by 1 base and J by 4 bases, with 5 bases of the junction left unmatched.

The rearrangement links TRBV6-1 to TRBJ2-3; D remains ambiguous. This CDR3 is built from 14 residues. The germline V gene has CDR1 MNHNS and CDR2 SASEGT. V was pared by 7 bases and J by 0 bases, with 11 bases between. The CDR3 DNA sequence: TGTGCCAGCAACGGGCCAGAAAGCACAGATACGCAGTATTTT. It translates to CASNGPESTDTQYF.

The chain is built from TRBV27 and TRBJ1-6; D unresolved. The CDR3 has 15 amino acids. V lost 0 bases and J lost 0, with 3 bases in between. In germline, CDR1 is MNHEY, CDR2 SMNVEV (reference sequence). CDR3: CASSLSSSYNSPLHF. CDR3 DNA sequence: TGTGCCAGCAGTTTATCTAGCTCCTATAATTCACCCCTCCACTTT.

CDR3 coding DNA: TGCGCCAGCAGCCAAGATCCTGGGGCATTTTCTTACGAGCAGTACTTC. It translates to CASSQDPGAFSYEQYF. The chain has TRBV4-1 and TRBJ2-7; possibly TRBD1 for D (5 bases). CDR1 and CDR2 from the germline V gene are MGHRA and YSYEKL. The CDR3 contains 16 residues. The ends were cut back, 0 bases at V and 4 bases at J, with 16 bases in the middle.

The chain recombines TRBV29-1 with TRBJ2-7, with a weak D call TRBD1 (5 bases). Looked up from germline, CDR1 is SQVTM and CDR2 is ANQGSEA. The ends were cut back, 0 bases at V and 2 bases at J, with 17 bases in the middle. The CDR3 has 16 amino acids. CDR3 DNA: TGCAGCGTTGAAGATCAGGGCAGCACTCTTCCCTACGAGCAGTACTTC. Protein: CSVEDQGSTLPYEQYF.

J is TRBJ1-2 and V is TRBV30; D perhaps matches TRBD1 (6 bases). The length of the CDR3 is 14 residues. Germline-derived CDR1 and CDR2 are GTSNPN and SVGIG (reference sequence). Between the trimmed V and J ends, which lost 4 bases and 2 bases, there was a span of 14 bases. CDR3: CAWIRDTLNYGYTF. The CDR3 bases are TGTGCCTGGATCCGGGACACCTTAAACTATGGCTACACCTTC.

The chain recombines TRBV27 with TRBJ2-5; weak D call: TRBD1 (6 bases). V was cut by 4 bases and J by 2 bases, with 11 bases left in between. This CDR3 is built from 14 residues. The germline gives CDR1 MNHEY, CDR2 SMNVEV (reference sequence). CDR3 region: CASSSYDRQETQYF. The CDR3 bases are TGTGCCAGCAGTTCCTATGACAGGCAAGAGACCCAGTACTTC.

V is TRBV6-1 and J is TRBJ2-7; 9 bases are a match to TRBD2. Looked up from germline, CDR1 is MNHNS and CDR2 is SASEGT. The CDR3 totals 15 residues. With V trimmed by 0 bases and J by 0 bases, 0 bases remained unmatched. In DNA, the CDR3 is TGTGCCAGCAGTGAAGCTAGCGGGAGCTCCTACGAGCAGTACTTC. It translates to CASSEASGSSYEQYF.

This sequence joins TRBV2 and TRBJ2-1; 8 bases agree with TRBD2. Trimming took 1 base from V and 1 from J; bases not matched to a gene: 6. This CDR3 is built from 17 residues. From germline, CDR1 is SNHLY and CDR2 FYNNEI. In DNA form, the CDR3 reads TGTGCCAGCAGTGAAGAGCAAGCGGGAGTGTCCTACAATGAGCAGTTCTTC. Translation gives CASSEEQAGVSYNEQFF.

The chain carries TRBV9 and TRBJ2-7, with 7 positions matching TRBD2. CDR1 SGDLS and CDR2 YYNGEE come from the germline V gene. CDR3 length equals 15 residues. J was trimmed by 1 base and V by 4 bases; bases with no gene match: 8. As DNA, the CDR3 is TGTGCCAGCAGCCCACGGGACTATCCTTCCTACGAGCAGTACTTC. It translates to CASSPRDYPSYEQYF.

The V gene is TRBV29-1, the J gene TRBJ2-7; D is undetermined. Germline assignment: CDR1 SQVTM and CDR2 ANQGSEA. The CDR3 sequence is 14 residues long. Trimming took off 1 base at V and 3 bases at J, with 13 bases between the two ends. The CDR3 reads CSVEGIEANYEQYF. The CDR3, as DNA: TGCAGCGTTGAAGGGATTGAAGCTAACTACGAGCAGTACTTC.

V and J are TRBV2 and TRBJ1-2; D not resolved. Trimming removed 4 bases at V and 2 bases at J, with 8 bases between. This CDR3 is 13 amino acids long. Germline-derived CDR1 and CDR2 are SNHLY and FYNNEI. CDR3 in DNA: TGTGCCAGCAGTGTAAGTCCGAACTATGGCTACACCTTC. Its translation is CASSVSPNYGYTF. The whole variable domain, filled in from reference TRBV2 and TRBJ1-2, reads EPEVTQTPSHQVTQMGQEVILRCVPISNHLYFYWYRQILGQKVEFLVSFYNNEISEKSEIFDDQFSVERPDGSNFTLKIRSTKLEDSAMYFCASSVSPNYGYTFGSGTRLTVV.

The chain has TRBV7-8 and TRBJ1-1; 8 positions agree with TRBD1. The J segment lost 2 bases and the V segment lost 2 bases, leaving 7 bases of the junction unmatched. The CDR3 spans 16 residues. Per the germline V gene, CDR1 is SGHVS and CDR2 is FQNEAQ. CDR3 protein: CASSLPPTGANTEAFF. Here the CDR3 DNA reads TGTGCCAGCAGCTTACCACCGACAGGGGCCAACACTGAAGCTTTCTTT.

This chain connects TRBV5-4 to TRBJ1-1, with no clear D. V was cut by 0 bases and J by 1 base, with 10 bases left in between. There are 15 residues in the CDR3. Germline CDR1 SGHNT, CDR2 YYREEE (reference sequence). CDR3 sequence (DNA): TGTGCCAGCAGCTTGGAGAAGTACCGGAACACTGAAGCTTTCTTT. It codes for CASSLEKYRNTEAFF.

The V gene is TRBV19, the J gene TRBJ2-5; D may be TRBD2 (6 bases). Germline CDR1 LNHDA, CDR2 SQIVND (reference sequence). V was pared by 5 bases and J by 3 bases, with 19 bases between. This CDR3 is built from 16 residues. The CDR3 DNA reads as TGTGCCAGTAGTTTCCTCGTGGGGGGAAATGAAGAGACCCAGTACTTC. Encoded protein: CASSFLVGGNEETQYF.

The gene calls are TRBV27 and TRBJ2-1; unclear D gene. The V gene lost 0 bases and the J gene lost 5 bases, with 5 bases spanning the gap. The germline gives CDR1 MNHEY, CDR2 SMNVEV (reference sequence). This CDR3 contains 13 residues. CDR3 in DNA: TGTGCCAGCAGTTTATCGTCAAACAATGAGCAGTTCTTC. Its translation: CASSLSSNNEQFF.

The genes are TRBV30 and TRBJ1-2; weak D call: TRBD1 (6 bases). This CDR3 contains 15 residues. Trimming cost V 1 base and J 6 bases, with 18 bases left between them. In germline, CDR1 is GTSNPN, CDR2 SVGIG (reference sequence). The CDR3 loop is CAWSGLMGGVNGYTF. CDR3 coding DNA: TGTGCCTGGAGTGGCCTTATGGGGGGCGTAAATGGCTACACCTTC.

This chain connects TRBV7-9 to TRBJ1-5; D unclear. Trimming took 0 bases from V and 0 from J, leaving 6 bases between them. The CDR3 runs to 15 residues. Per germline, CDR1 SEHNR and CDR2 FQNEAQ (reference sequence). The CDR3 loop is CASSLAGYSNQPQHF. The CDR3 nucleotides read TGTGCCAGCAGCTTAGCCGGTTATAGCAATCAGCCCCAGCATTTT.

This clone has a single count. The DNA of the CDR3 is TGTGCCAGCAGCTTGGGACAGGGGGCGCACATTCAGTACTTC. This encodes CASSLGQGAHIQYF. This chain joins TRBV7-9 and TRBJ2-4; 12 bases are a match to TRBD1. This CDR3 comprises 14 residues. The germline gives CDR1 SEHNR, CDR2 FQNEAQ (reference sequence). Losses at the gene ends were 3 bases for V and 8 bases for J; bases not matched to a gene: 2.

The V gene is TRBV5-1, the J gene TRBJ1-1, with 9 nucleotides matching TRBD1. This CDR3 contains 16 residues. CDR1 is SGHRS and CDR2 is YFSETQ in the germline V gene. Losses at the gene ends were 3 bases for V and 5 bases for J; bases not matched to a gene: 11. The CDR3 here is CASSSITQGAWTEAFF. For the CDR3, the DNA is TGCGCCAGCAGCTCAATAACACAGGGGGCGTGGACTGAAGCTTTCTTT.